Shown below are 28 T cell receptor beta chains from a single sample sequenced in a study of T cell changes during pregnancy in multiple sclerosis. Clones were sequenced by immunoSEQ multiplex PCR, and TCRdb holds only the in-frame ones, with some missing. The sample lists 25,000 to 30,000 clones; roughly 87% were seen once. Sequenced here: CD4+ T cells from peripheral blood mononuclear cells, sampled in the second trimester of pregnancy. The receptor set was obtained from a female donor with multiple sclerosis, enrolled in a pregnancy study.

The J gene is TRBJ2-3, the V gene TRBV7-9, with 12 bases lining up with TRBD2. Germline V lookup: CDR1 SEHNR, CDR2 FQNEAQ (reference sequence). V was pared by 4 bases and J by 1 base, with 3 bases of the junction left unmatched. This CDR3 spans 16 amino acids. The CDR3 nucleotides read TGTGCCAGCAGCTCGCCTAGCGGGGGGGGCACAGATACGCAGTATTTT. This sequence encodes CASSSPSGGGTDTQYF.

The chain carries TRBV7-2 and TRBJ1-1, with 8 bases fitting TRBD1. J was trimmed by 4 bases and V by 2 bases; bases with no gene match: 3. The germline V gene has CDR1 SGHTA and CDR2 FQGNSA. The CDR3 length is 14 residues. The CDR3 DNA reads as TGTGCCAGCAGCTTAACAACAGGGGGCACTGAAGCTTTCTTT. It is translated as CASSLTTGGTEAFF.

This sequence joins TRBV5-1 and TRBJ2-7, with a weak D call TRBD1 (6 bases). CDR1 SGHRS and CDR2 YFSETQ come from the germline V gene. Trimming took off 4 bases at V and 5 bases at J, with 13 bases between the two ends. The CDR3 loop spans 13 amino acids. CDR3 loop: CASSNTGSNEQYF. CDR3 nucleotides: TGCGCCAGCAGCAATACAGGGTCTAACGAGCAGTACTTC.

The rearrangement uses TRBV27 and TRBJ2-7, with 7 bases fitting TRBD1. The CDR3 totals 13 residues. V was clipped by 9 bases and J by 5 bases; unmatched bases: 10. Germline lookup yields CDR1 MNHEY and CDR2 SMNVEV (reference sequence). DNA of the CDR3: TGTGCCAGACCCCAGGGGGTTGTGCACGAGCAGTACTTC. Translated, it gives CARPQGVVHEQYF.

This chain links TRBV6-5 with TRBJ1-2; 9 nucleotides match TRBD1. Losses at the gene ends were 6 bases for V and 6 bases for J; bases not matched to a gene: 11. The germline gives CDR1 MNHEY, CDR2 SVGAGI. The CDR3 is made up of 15 amino acids. DNA for the CDR3: TGTGCCAGCAGGAACGGCGGGACAGGGAGACATGGCTACACCTTC. Protein product: CASRNGGTGRHGYTF.

The V call is TRBV6-5, the J call TRBJ2-7; TRBD1 might be the D (6 bases). CDR1 is MNHEY, CDR2 SVGAGI, per germline. V was clipped by 6 bases and J by 0 bases, with 15 bases between them. The CDR3 runs 15 residues. Written as DNA, the CDR3 is TGTGCCAGCAGCCCGCTGGGGGCCACCTCCTACGAGCAGTACTTC. Translating it yields CASSPLGATSYEQYF.

The J gene is TRBJ1-4, the V gene TRBV9; TRBD1 aligns across 7 bases. The CDR3 extends over 16 amino acids. Germline CDR1 and CDR2: SGDLS and YYNGEE. The J segment lost 6 bases and the V segment lost 3 bases, leaving 11 bases of the junction unmatched. The chain's CDR3 is CASSADRVREYEKLFF. The CDR3 nucleotides are TGTGCCAGCAGCGCCGACAGGGTTAGGGAGTATGAAAAACTGTTTTTT.

CDR3 DNA: TGTGCCAGCAGCTTCGACAACTATAATTCACCCCTCCACTTT. It translates to CASSFDNYNSPLHF. The rearrangement links TRBV7-9 to TRBJ1-6; D is unclear. The CDR3 consists of 14 residues. V lost 3 bases, J lost 3 bases, and 6 bases lay in between. Germline CDR1 and CDR2: SEHNR and FQNEAQ (reference sequence).

The rearrangement uses TRBV10-3 and TRBJ1-1; 7 bases map to TRBD1. This CDR3 spans 18 amino acids. Germline V CDR1 and CDR2: ENHRY, SYGVKD. Trimming took 5 bases from V and 4 from J; bases not matched to a gene: 19. The CDR3 region is CAISRNSGQAASGTEAFF. In nucleotides, the CDR3 is TGTGCCATCAGTCGAAATTCCGGACAGGCAGCTAGTGGCACTGAAGCTTTCTTT.

V usage is TRBV9 and J usage is TRBJ2-7; 8 bases line up with TRBD2. With 4 bases clipped from V and 7 bases from J, the junction kept 13 bases outside the gene matches. The germline gives CDR1 SGDLS, CDR2 YYNGEE. The CDR3 contains 15 residues. The CDR3 spells CASSSTGGAELEQYF. The CDR3 DNA follows: TGTGCCAGCAGCTCCACGGGGGGGGCCGAGTTGGAGCAGTACTTC.

The chain combines TRBV4-1 with TRBJ1-6, with D maybe TRBD1 (5 bases). Trimming pared 1 base from V and 10 bases from J, leaving 17 bases between. This CDR3 spans 16 amino acids. Germline values: CDR1 MGHRA, CDR2 YSYEKL. The CDR3 region is CASSQGNTRQSSPLHF. In nucleotides, the CDR3 is TGCGCCAGCAGCCAAGGAAATACACGACAGTCCTCACCCCTCCACTTT.

This clone was seen only a few times. The rearrangement links TRBV30 to TRBJ1-2, with 7 bases aligning to TRBD1. With V trimmed by 3 bases and J by 2 bases, 9 bases remained unmatched. Germline-derived CDR1 and CDR2 are GTSNPN and SVGIG (reference sequence). The CDR3 consists of 15 residues. The CDR3 here is CAWSRSDRVNYGYTF. CDR3 in DNA: TGTGCCTGGAGCCGCTCCGACAGGGTGAACTATGGCTACACCTTC. Combining the CDR3 with reference TRBV30 and TRBJ1-2 gives the whole variable domain SQTIHQWPATLVQPVGSPLSLECTVEGTSNPNLYWYRQAAGRGLQLLFYSVGIGQISSEVPQNLSASRPQDRQFILSSKKLLLSDSGFYLCAWSRSDRVNYGYTFGSGTRLTVV.

The chain recombines TRBV2 with TRBJ1-5, with D unresolved. V lost 7 bases and J lost 1, with 8 bases in between. Germline loops: CDR1 SNHLY, CDR2 FYNNEI. The CDR3 has 13 residues. The CDR3 region has the DNA TGTGCCAGCAAGTCTGAGAGCAATCAGCCCCAGCATTTT. The encoded protein is CASKSESNQPQHF.

The chain couples TRBV6-5 to TRBJ1-2; TRBD1 aligns across 7 bases. Germline V lookup: CDR1 MNHEY, CDR2 SVGAGI. This CDR3 region has 13 residues. With V trimmed by 7 bases and J by 2 bases, 4 bases remained unmatched. CDR3 region: CASKRDRNYGYTF. CDR3 DNA sequence: TGTGCCAGCAAACGGGACAGAAACTATGGCTACACCTTC.

This chain joins TRBV7-9 and TRBJ1-1, with D perhaps matching TRBD1 (6 bases). V gave up 5 bases and J gave up 11 bases, with 18 bases separating them. Looked up from germline, CDR1 is SEHNR and CDR2 is FQNEAQ (reference sequence). CDR3 length: 13 amino acids. The CDR3 loop reads CASSTQGPREAFF. CDR3 sequence (DNA): TGTGCCAGCAGCACACAGGGTCCGAGGGAGGCTTTCTTT.

V gene TRBV5-1 combines with J gene TRBJ2-7, with 14 bases fitting TRBD2. After removal of 4 bases from V and 0 bases from J, the junction contained 9 bases not matched to a gene. Germline V CDR1 and CDR2: SGHRS, YFSETQ. This CDR3 has 18 amino acids. The CDR3 here is CASSKGLAGVLSSYEQYF. The DNA for the CDR3 is TGCGCCAGCAGCAAGGGACTAGCGGGGGTCCTGAGCTCCTACGAGCAGTACTTC.

This clone was seen only once. The chain combines TRBV9 with TRBJ2-1; D possibly corresponds to TRBD1 (5 bases). Germline V gene lookup returns CDR1 SGDLS and CDR2 YYNGEE. CDR3 size: 14 residues. V was shortened by 6 bases and J by 8 bases, with 18 bases between the two germline ends. CDR3: CASNTDSWSDEQFF. Here the CDR3 DNA reads TGTGCCAGCAACACAGACAGTTGGAGCGATGAGCAGTTCTTC.

The chain is built from TRBV7-8 and TRBJ2-3; 7 nucleotides agree with TRBD1. This CDR3 comprises 13 residues. Trimming removed 5 bases from V and 5 bases from J; junction bases left unmatched: 4. Germline V lookup: CDR1 SGHVS, CDR2 FQNEAQ. CDR3 loop: CASSLQGRDTQYF. Here the CDR3 DNA reads TGTGCCAGCAGCCTACAGGGGCGAGATACGCAGTATTTT.

The chain couples TRBV5-5 to TRBJ2-1; 8 bases agree with TRBD2. CDR3 length: 15 amino acids. Germline V gene data show CDR1 as SGHKS and CDR2 as YYEKEE (reference sequence). With 7 bases clipped from V and 5 bases from J, the junction kept 11 bases outside the gene matches. The CDR3 here is CASGRAGGPDNEQFF. CDR3 in DNA: TGTGCCAGCGGGCGGGCGGGGGGACCTGACAATGAGCAGTTCTTC.

The genes are TRBV2 and TRBJ1-1, with 9 bases that match TRBD1. V lost 4 bases and J lost 2; bases outside the gene matches: 5. Germline loops: CDR1 SNHLY, CDR2 FYNNEI. This CDR3 is 15 amino acids long. This CDR3 is CASSAPQGANTEAFF. In nucleotides, the CDR3 is TGTGCCAGCAGTGCACCACAGGGGGCAAACACTGAAGCTTTCTTT.

The chain uses TRBV23-1 and TRBJ1-1, with a tentative D call TRBD1 (6 bases). TRBV23-1 is labeled an ORF, and its function is uncertain. This CDR3 comprises 15 residues. V was shortened by 0 bases and J by 10 bases, with 18 bases between the two germline ends. This chain's CDR3 is CASSQSIQGPLVAFF. The CDR3 region has the DNA TGCGCCAGCAGTCAATCAATCCAGGGGCCGCTGGTAGCTTTCTTT.

This clone turned up a few times. The chain couples TRBV5-4 to TRBJ1-1; TRBD1 agrees at 11 bases. Germline V gives CDR1 SGHNT, CDR2 YYREEE (reference sequence). V dropped 4 bases and J dropped 7; count of bases not matched to a gene: 6. The CDR3 runs to 14 residues. The CDR3 loop is CASSVDRGLGEAFF. CDR3 in DNA: TGTGCCAGCAGCGTGGACAGGGGGCTTGGTGAAGCTTTCTTT. The whole variable domain, filled in from reference TRBV5-4 and TRBJ1-1, reads ETGVTQSPTHLIKTRGQQVTLRCSSQSGHNTVSWYQQALGQGPQFIFQYYREEENGRGNFPPRFSGLQFPNYSSELNVNALELDDSALYLCASSVDRGLGEAFFGQGTRLTVV.

This chain connects TRBV6-1 to TRBJ1-2; 7 bases fit TRBD1. Germline lookup yields CDR1 MNHNS and CDR2 SASEGT. V lost 4 bases, J lost 6 bases, and 5 bases stayed unmatched. This CDR3 region has 13 residues. CDR3 amino acids: CASSVTGRDGYTF. CDR3 coding DNA: TGTGCCAGCAGTGTGACAGGGCGCGATGGCTACACCTTC.

The chain is built from TRBV5-6 and TRBJ1-6, with unresolved D. This CDR3 spans 14 amino acids. The ends were cut back, 0 bases at V and 8 bases at J, with 9 bases in the middle. Germline V gene data show CDR1 as SGHDT and CDR2 as YYEEEE. The CDR3 DNA reads TGTGCCAGCAGCTTGGACCCCACAGATTCACCCCTCCACTTT. Amino acid sequence: CASSLDPTDSPLHF.

This clone has only one observation. The chain couples TRBV6-6 to TRBJ1-1, with 8 bases aligning to TRBD1. V gave up 5 bases and J gave up 1 base; unmatched junction bases: 9. CDR3 length: 16 residues. Germline values: CDR1 MNHNY, CDR2 SVGAGI (reference sequence). CDR3 nucleotides: TGTGCCAGCAGTCCCGGGACAGGAGGAGGGAACACTGAAGCTTTCTTT. Translation: CASSPGTGGGNTEAFF.

The chain is built from TRBV7-9 and TRBJ2-7; D is perhaps TRBD1 (6 bases). V was pared by 3 bases and J by 4 bases, with 13 bases between. The CDR3 extends over 14 amino acids. Germline V CDR1 and CDR2: SEHNR, FQNEAQ (reference sequence). The CDR3: CASSFRDTTYEQYF. CDR3 nucleotides: TGTGCCAGCAGCTTCCGGGACACTACTTACGAGCAGTACTTC.

This chain links TRBV30 with TRBJ1-5, with D possibly being TRBD1 (6 bases). The germline V and J ends were trimmed by 2 bases and 3 bases, with 20 bases remaining between them. Germline V lookup: CDR1 GTSNPN, CDR2 SVGIG (reference sequence). This CDR3 has 17 residues. The CDR3 DNA follows: TGTGCCTGGAGTCTCCCCCCTTTTCAGGGGTACAATCAGCCCCAGCATTTT. This sequence encodes CAWSLPPFQGYNQPQHF.

The chain couples TRBV7-9 to TRBJ1-5, with unresolved D. CDR1 is SEHNR, CDR2 FQNEAQ, per germline (reference sequence). The CDR3 consists of 13 residues. V was cut by 5 bases and J by 2 bases, with 7 bases left in between. The CDR3 protein is CASSIIGNQPQHF. Written as DNA, the CDR3 is TGTGCCAGCAGCATAATCGGCAATCAGCCCCAGCATTTT.